The subject of this entry is one T cell receptor (beta chain). Antigen specificity is unknown. Trimming removed 5 bases at V and 6 bases at J, with 12 bases between. There are 13 residues in the CDR3. The germline CDR1 and CDR2 sequences are SGHTA and FQGTGA. The protocol attached unique molecular identifiers to individual cDNA molecules. MiXCR, run by TCRdb on the 5' RACE reads, gives a single entry per CDR3 protein. The table lists roughly 56,000 distinct CDR3 sequences, almost 9.5% of them singletons, with about 1.3% in the top ten. These data come from a study of early T cells in non-severe SARS-CoV-2 infection. Study summary: Sequenced material consisted of bulk RNA (from unsorted whole blood), and chains were unpaired.

Findings of the study overall: Clonotype matching in VDJdb favored anti-spike CD8 responses and did not capture private and CD4 specificities.

The specimen sequenced was whole blood. The V gene is TRBV7-3, the J gene TRBJ2-3, with D perhaps matching TRBD1 (6 bases). This TCR was recovered from an adult who was a healthcare worker with PCR-confirmed SARS-CoV-2 infection or an uninfected control (not recorded which). CDR3 protein: CASSRNRDDTQYF. The CDR3 region has the DNA TGTGCCAGCAGCCGGAACAGGGACGATACGCAGTATTTT.